The clone carrying this T cell receptor (beta chain) appeared a few times. Under the authors' procedure: Amplification from reference gene primers served as the basis for estimated nucleated cell counts. Only in-frame clones appear in the TCRdb table, and some are missing; sequencing was by immunoSEQ multiplex PCR. The DNA was the basis for D and trimming; V, J and clone size are from that table. Of fewer than 110,000 clones listed, 88% are singletons. The sample is drawn from a study of blood T cell repertoires in COVID-19. Whole-study context: Specimens from acute and convalescent COVID-19 originated in the United States, Italy and Spain. PBMCs, B-cell-depleted T cells, or T cells provided the cDNA or gDNA that made up the material.

The V end was cut by 4 bases, the J end by 3 bases, with 16 bases between. Per germline, CDR1 LGHNA and CDR2 YNFKEQ. The CDR3 contains 15 residues. V gene TRBV4-2 combines with J gene TRBJ2-7; D ambiguous. This receptor was taken from a human donor in a cohort sampled during active COVID-19. The sample was peripheral blood. CDR3 DNA: TGTGCCAGCAGCCCGGTATCAGGCGATGGCTACGAGCAGTACTTC. It codes for CASSPVSGDGYEQYF.